This T cell receptor (beta chain) is from a study of cytomegalovirus exposure and HLA in healthy donors. Primers: 60 Vbeta forward and 13 Jbeta reverse. The protocol was immunoSEQ multiplex PCR, while the TCRdb copy is restricted to in-frame clones and leaves out a portion. The sample contains around 160,000 clones, about 80% of which appear only once. As for this clone: The antigen is unknown.

Germline CDR1 MGHRA, CDR2 YSYEKL. The CDR3 has 16 residues. V shed 0 bases and J shed 3 bases, with 15 bases lying between them. General study results and limits: A list of about 160 TCR beta chains associated with cytomegalovirus was given. Later analysis showed most CMV-associated TCR beta chains appearing HLA-restricted. Per a prior analysis, the majority of TCR beta V segments were productive roughly 90% or roughly 30% of the time. Most sequenced TCRs were rare (though some public TCRs occurred in many donors).

Sequenced material: PBMCs. The TCR comes from a young man in good health and CMV-seropositive. J is TRBJ2-7 and V is TRBV4-1; possible D gene TRBD1, 6 bases. The CDR3 spells CASSQDTTDRDYEQYF. The DNA for the CDR3 is TGCGCCAGCAGCCAAGATACGACGGACAGAGACTACGAGCAGTACTTC.